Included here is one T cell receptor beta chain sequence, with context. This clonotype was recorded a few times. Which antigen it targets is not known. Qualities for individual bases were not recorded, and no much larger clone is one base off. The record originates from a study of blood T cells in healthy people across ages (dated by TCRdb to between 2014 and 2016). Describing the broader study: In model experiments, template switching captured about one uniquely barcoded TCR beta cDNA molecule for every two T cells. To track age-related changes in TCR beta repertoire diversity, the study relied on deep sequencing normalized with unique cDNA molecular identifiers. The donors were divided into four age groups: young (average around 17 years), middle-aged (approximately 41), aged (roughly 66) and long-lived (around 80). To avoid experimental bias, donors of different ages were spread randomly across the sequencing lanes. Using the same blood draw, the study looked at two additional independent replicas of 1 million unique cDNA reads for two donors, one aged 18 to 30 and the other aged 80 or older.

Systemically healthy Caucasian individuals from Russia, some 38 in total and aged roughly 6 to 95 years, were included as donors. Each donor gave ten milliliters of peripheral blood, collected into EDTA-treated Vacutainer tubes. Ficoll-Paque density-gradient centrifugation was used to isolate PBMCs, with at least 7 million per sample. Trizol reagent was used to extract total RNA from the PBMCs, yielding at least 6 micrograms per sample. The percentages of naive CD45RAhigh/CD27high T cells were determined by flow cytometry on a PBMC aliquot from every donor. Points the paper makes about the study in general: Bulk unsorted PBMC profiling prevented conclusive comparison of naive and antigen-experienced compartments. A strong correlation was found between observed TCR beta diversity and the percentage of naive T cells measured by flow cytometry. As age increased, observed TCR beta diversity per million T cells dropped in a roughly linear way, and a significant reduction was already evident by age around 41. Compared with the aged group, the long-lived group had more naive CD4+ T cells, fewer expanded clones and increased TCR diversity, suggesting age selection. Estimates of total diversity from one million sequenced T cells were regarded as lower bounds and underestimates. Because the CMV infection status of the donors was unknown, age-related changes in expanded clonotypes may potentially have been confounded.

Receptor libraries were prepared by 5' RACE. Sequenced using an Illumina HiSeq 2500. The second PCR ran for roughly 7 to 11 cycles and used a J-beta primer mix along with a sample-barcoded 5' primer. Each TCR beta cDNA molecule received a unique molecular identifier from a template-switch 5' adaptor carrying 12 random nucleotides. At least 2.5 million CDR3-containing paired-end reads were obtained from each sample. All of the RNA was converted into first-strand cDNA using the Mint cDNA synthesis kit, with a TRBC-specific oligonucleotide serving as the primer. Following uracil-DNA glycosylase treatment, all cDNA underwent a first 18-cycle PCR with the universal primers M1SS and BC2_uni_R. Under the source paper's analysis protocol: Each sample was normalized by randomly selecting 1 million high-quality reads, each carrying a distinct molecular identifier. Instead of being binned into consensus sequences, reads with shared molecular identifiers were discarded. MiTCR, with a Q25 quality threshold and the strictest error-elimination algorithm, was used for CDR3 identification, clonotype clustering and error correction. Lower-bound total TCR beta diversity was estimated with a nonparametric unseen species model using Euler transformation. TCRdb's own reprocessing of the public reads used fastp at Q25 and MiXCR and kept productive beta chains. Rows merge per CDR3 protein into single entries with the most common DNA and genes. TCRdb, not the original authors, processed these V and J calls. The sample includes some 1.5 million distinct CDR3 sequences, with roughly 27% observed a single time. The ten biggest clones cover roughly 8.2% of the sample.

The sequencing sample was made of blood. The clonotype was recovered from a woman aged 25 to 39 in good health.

The CDR3 loop reads CASSEYPRDSDYEQYF. DNA sequence: TGCGCCAGCTCCGAATACCCCCGGGACTCCGATTACGAGCAGTACTTC. The chain couples TRBV5-1 to TRBJ2-7; the D gene is perhaps TRBD2, on 6 matching bases. The CDR3 numbers 16 residues from cysteine through phenylalanine. Just the 48-base CDR3 DNA is kept, in frame starting at base 1. CDR1 and CDR2 are drawn from the germline V gene: SGHRS, YFSETQ. V is clipped by 7 bases and J by 4 bases, and the sequence between their germline boundaries is 24 bases long.